This entry lists 7 T cell receptor beta chains sequenced from one sample in a study of blood T cell repertoires in COVID-19. Profiling relied on immunoSEQ multiplex PCR, and the TCRdb table lists in-frame clones only, not all of them. The data show 310,000 or so clones, around 90% seen once. Sequenced: peripheral blood. The origin of the receptors is a man between 65 and 85 years old with acute or convalescent COVID-19.

This clone was seen just once. V gene TRBV7-9 combines with J gene TRBJ1-2, with a possible D match to TRBD1 (5 bases). This CDR3 region has 14 residues. CDR1 is SEHNR, CDR2 FQNEAQ, per germline (reference sequence). Between the trimmed V and J ends, which lost 5 bases and 1 base, there was a span of 11 bases. The CDR3 loop is CASSEDTFNYGYTF. DNA of the CDR3: TGTGCCAGCAGCGAGGACACATTTAACTATGGCTACACCTTC. Together with reference TRBV7-9 and TRBJ1-2, the CDR3 gives the full variable domain: DTGVSQNPRHKITKRGQNVTFRCDPISEHNRLYWYRQTLGQGPEFLTYFQNEAQLEKSRLLSDRFSAERPKGSFSTLEIQRTEQGDSAMYLCASSEDTFNYGYTFGSGTRLTVV.

The chain uses TRBV4-2 and TRBJ1-5; D gene unclear. The CDR3 spans 16 residues. Germline-derived CDR1 and CDR2 are LGHNA and YNFKEQ. V shed 3 bases and J shed 4 bases, with 16 bases lying between them. CDR3 DNA: TGTGCCAGCAGCCAGTCCATTCAGAACAGAAATCAGCCCCAGCATTTT. Residues: CASSQSIQNRNQPQHF.

CDR3 sequence (DNA): TGTGCCAGCAGTCTGACTTTCAGCTCCTACGAGCAGTACTTC. Translated, it gives CASSLTFSSYEQYF. V and J are TRBV27 and TRBJ2-7; D gene ambiguous. The germline V gene encodes CDR1 MNHEY and CDR2 SMNVEV (reference sequence). This CDR3 comprises 14 residues. Deletions cut 5 bases from V and 0 bases from J, with 11 bases between.

The chain has TRBV5-4 and TRBJ2-7; D is perhaps TRBD2 (5 bases). The CDR3 is 12 amino acids. Deletions cut 4 bases from V and 6 bases from J, with 11 bases between. Germline V lookup: CDR1 SGHNT, CDR2 YYREEE (reference sequence). CDR3 sequence (DNA): TGTGCCAGCAGCATTGTAGGAGGCGAGCAGTACTTC. It yields the protein CASSIVGGEQYF. Full variable domain (outside the CDR3, taken from reference TRBV5-4 and TRBJ2-7): ETGVTQSPTHLIKTRGQQVTLRCSSQSGHNTVSWYQQALGQGPQFIFQYYREEENGRGNFPPRFSGLQFPNYSSELNVNALELDDSALYLCASSIVGGEQYFGPGTRLTVT.

V usage is TRBV18 and J usage is TRBJ2-7; possibly TRBD1 for D (5 bases). CDR1 KGHSH and CDR2 LQKENI come from the germline V gene. The length of the CDR3 is 16 residues. Trimming cost V 5 bases and J 2 bases, with 19 bases left between them. Here the CDR3 DNA reads TGTGCCAGCTCAAGTCGCCGAGTTGGGGCAGCCTACGAGCAGTACTTC. It codes for CASSSRRVGAAYEQYF.

V is TRBV13 and J is TRBJ2-7; TRBD2 matches at 9 bases. The CDR3 is 14 residues long. The trim removed 5 bases at V and 7 bases at J, leaving 9 bases unmatched. CDR1 is PRHDT and CDR2 is FYEKMQ in the germline V gene (reference sequence). The CDR3 DNA sequence: TGTGCCAGCAGCGCCGGCGGGAGGGCGTTAGAGCAGTACTTC. Translating it yields CASSAGGRALEQYF.

The chain links TRBV4-1 to TRBJ2-1; 9 bases line up with TRBD2. Germline values: CDR1 MGHRA, CDR2 YSYEKL. V trimming: 5 bases; J trimming: 3 bases; junction bases outside the gene matches: 5. CDR3 length: 15 residues. The CDR3 region has the DNA TGCGCCAGCAGCGTCCGACTAGCGGACTACAATGAGCAGTTCTTC. Encoded protein: CASSVRLADYNEQFF.